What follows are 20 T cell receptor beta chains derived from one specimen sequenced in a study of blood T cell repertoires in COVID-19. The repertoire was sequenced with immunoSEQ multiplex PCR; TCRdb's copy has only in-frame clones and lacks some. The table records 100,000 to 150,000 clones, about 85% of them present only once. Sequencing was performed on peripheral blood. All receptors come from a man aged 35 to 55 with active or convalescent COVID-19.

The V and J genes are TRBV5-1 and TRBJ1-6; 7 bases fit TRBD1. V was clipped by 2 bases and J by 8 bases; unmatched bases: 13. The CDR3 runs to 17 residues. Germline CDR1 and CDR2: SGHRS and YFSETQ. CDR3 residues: CASSLALLRGVDSPLHF. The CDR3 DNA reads TGCGCCAGCAGCTTAGCATTACTCAGGGGGGTGGATTCACCCCTCCACTTT.

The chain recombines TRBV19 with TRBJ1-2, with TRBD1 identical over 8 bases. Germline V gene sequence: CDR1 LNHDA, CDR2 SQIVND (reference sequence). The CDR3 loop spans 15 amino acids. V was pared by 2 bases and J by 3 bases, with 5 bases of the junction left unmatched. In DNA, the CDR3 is TGTGCCAGTAGTATACAGGGGGCGCTCGACTATGGCTACACCTTC. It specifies CASSIQGALDYGYTF.

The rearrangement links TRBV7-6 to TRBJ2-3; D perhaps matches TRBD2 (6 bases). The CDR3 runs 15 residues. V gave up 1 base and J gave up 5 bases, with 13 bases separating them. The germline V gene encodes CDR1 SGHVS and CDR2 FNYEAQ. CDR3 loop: CASSLVALAGDTQYF. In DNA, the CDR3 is TGTGCCAGCAGCTTAGTGGCACTAGCAGGAGATACGCAGTATTTT.

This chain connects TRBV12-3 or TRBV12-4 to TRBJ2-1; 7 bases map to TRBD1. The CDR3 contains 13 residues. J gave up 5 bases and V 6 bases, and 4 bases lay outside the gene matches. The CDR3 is CASSSGQNNEQFF. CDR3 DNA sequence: TGTGCCAGCAGCTCGGGACAGAACAATGAGCAGTTCTTC.

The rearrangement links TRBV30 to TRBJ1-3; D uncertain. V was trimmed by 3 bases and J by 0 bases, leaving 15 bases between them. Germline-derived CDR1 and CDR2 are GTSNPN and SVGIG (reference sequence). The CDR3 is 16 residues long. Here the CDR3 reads CAWSLARTSSGNTIYF. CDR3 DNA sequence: TGTGCCTGGAGCCTCGCCCGCACAAGCTCTGGAAACACCATATATTTT.

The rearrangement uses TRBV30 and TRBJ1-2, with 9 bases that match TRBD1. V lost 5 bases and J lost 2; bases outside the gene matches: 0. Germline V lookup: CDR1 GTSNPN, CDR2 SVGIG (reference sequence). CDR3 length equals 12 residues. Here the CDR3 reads CAWGQGNYGYTF. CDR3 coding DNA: TGTGCCTGGGGACAGGGGAACTATGGCTACACCTTC.

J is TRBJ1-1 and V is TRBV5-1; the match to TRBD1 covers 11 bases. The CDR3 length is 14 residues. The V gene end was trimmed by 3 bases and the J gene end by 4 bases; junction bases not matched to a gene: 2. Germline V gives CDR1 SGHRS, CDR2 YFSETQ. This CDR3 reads CASSSGTGGTEAFF. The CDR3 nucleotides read TGCGCCAGCAGCTCCGGGACAGGGGGCACTGAAGCTTTCTTT.

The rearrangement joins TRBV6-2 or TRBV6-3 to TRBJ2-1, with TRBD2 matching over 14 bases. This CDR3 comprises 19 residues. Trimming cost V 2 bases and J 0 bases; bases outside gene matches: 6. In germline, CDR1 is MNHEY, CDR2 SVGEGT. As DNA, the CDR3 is TGTGCCAGCAGTTACCTGGGACTAGCGGGGGCCCACTCCTACAATGAGCAGTTCTTC. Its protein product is CASSYLGLAGAHSYNEQFF.

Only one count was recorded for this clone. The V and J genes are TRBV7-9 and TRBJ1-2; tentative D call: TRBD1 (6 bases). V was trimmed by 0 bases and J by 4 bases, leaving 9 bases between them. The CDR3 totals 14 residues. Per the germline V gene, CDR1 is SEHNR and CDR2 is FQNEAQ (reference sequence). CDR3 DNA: TGTGCCAGCAGCTTAGCCGGCAGGGGCTATGGCTACACCTTC. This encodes CASSLAGRGYGYTF. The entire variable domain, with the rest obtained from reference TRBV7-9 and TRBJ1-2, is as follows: DTGVSQNPRHKITKRGQNVTFRCDPISEHNRLYWYRQTLGQGPEFLTYFQNEAQLEKSRLLSDRFSAERPKGSFSTLEIQRTEQGDSAMYLCASSLAGRGYGYTFGSGTRLTVV.

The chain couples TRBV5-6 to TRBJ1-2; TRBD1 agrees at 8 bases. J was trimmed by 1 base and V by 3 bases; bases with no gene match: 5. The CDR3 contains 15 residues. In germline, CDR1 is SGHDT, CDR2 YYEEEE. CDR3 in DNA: TGTGCCAGCAGCTCCTATGACAGGGGTAACTATGGCTACACCTTC. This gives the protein CASSSYDRGNYGYTF.

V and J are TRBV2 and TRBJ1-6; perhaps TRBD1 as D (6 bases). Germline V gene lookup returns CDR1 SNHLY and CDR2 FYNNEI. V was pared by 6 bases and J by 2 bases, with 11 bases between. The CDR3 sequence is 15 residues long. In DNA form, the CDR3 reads TGTGCCAGCAGGGCGGGGGCGGCCTATAATTCACCCCTCCACTTT. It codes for CASRAGAAYNSPLHF.

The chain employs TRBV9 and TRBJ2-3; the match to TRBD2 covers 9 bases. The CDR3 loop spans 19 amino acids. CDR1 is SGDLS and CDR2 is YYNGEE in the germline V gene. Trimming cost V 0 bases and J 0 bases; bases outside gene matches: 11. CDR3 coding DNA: TGTGCCAGCAGCGTAGAGGGTGCGGGGGGGCCAGGAAGCACAGATACGCAGTATTTT. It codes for CASSVEGAGGPGSTDTQYF.

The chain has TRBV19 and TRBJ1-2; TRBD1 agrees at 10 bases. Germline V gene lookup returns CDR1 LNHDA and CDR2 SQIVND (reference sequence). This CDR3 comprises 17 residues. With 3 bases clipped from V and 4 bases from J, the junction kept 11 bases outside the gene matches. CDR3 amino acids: CASSILQMGQGSYGYTF. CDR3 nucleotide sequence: TGTGCCAGTAGTATCCTCCAGATGGGACAGGGGAGCTATGGCTACACCTTC.

The CDR3 DNA reads TGTGCCAGCAGCCCAAGTTACGGGACAGGGGTTGATCAGCCCCAGCATTTT. As protein: CASSPSYGTGVDQPQHF. This chain links TRBV4-2 with TRBJ1-5; TRBD1 matches 10 bases. This CDR3 is 17 amino acids long. Germline CDR1 reads LGHNA; CDR2 reads YNFKEQ. The trim removed 4 bases at V and 5 bases at J, leaving 11 bases unmatched.

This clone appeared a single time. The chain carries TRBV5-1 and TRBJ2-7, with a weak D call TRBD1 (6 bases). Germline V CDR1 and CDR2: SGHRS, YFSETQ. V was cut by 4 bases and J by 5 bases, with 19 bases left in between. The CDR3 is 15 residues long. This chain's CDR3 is CASSQNSQGFDEQYF. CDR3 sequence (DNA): TGCGCCAGCAGCCAAAACTCACAGGGTTTCGACGAGCAGTACTTC.

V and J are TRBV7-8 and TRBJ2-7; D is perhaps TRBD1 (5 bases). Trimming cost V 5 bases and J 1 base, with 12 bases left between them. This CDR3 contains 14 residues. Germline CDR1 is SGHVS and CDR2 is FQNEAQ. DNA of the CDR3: TGTGCCAGCAGCCGAGACAGTGGATCCTACGAGCAGTACTTC. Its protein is CASSRDSGSYEQYF.

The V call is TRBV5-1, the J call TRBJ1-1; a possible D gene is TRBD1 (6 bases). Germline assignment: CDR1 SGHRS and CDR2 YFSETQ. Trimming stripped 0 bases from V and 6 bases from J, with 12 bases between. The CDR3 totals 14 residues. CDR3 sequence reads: CASSLDRENAEAFF. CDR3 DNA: TGCGCCAGCAGCTTGGACAGGGAAAATGCTGAAGCTTTCTTT.

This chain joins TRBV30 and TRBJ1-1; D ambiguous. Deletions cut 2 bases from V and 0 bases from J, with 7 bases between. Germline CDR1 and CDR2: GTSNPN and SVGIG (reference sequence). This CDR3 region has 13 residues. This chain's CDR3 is CAWSMHLNTEAFF. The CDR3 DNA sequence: TGTGCCTGGAGTATGCACTTGAACACTGAAGCTTTCTTT.

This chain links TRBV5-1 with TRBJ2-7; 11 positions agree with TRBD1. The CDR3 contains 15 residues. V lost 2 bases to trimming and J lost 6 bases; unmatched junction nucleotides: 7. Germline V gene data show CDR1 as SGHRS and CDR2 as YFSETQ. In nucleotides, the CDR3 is TGCGCCAGCAGCTTTAACTCCGGGACAGGGGGCGAGCAGTACTTC. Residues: CASSFNSGTGGEQYF.

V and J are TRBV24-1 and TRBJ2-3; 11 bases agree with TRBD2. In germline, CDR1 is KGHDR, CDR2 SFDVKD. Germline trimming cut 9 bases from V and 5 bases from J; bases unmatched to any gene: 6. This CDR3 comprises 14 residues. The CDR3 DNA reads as TGTGCCACCGGGACTAGCGGTATAGGAGATACGCAGTATTTT. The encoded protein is CATGTSGIGDTQYF.